The 2 T cell receptor beta chains in this list originate from one sample, sequenced in a study of cytomegalovirus exposure and HLA in healthy donors. The PCR employed 60 Vbeta primers together with 13 Jbeta primers. Clones were sequenced by immunoSEQ multiplex PCR, and TCRdb holds only the in-frame ones, with some missing. The table has around 190,000 clones, around 84% seen once. Sequencing was done on a sample of PBMCs. The receptors were gathered from a man aged 35 to 55 in good health and CMV-seropositive.

The CDR3 is CASSLTGPGELFF. The DNA of the CDR3 is TGTGCCAGCAGCTTGACAGGGCCCGGGGAGCTGTTTTTT. The rearrangement uses TRBV7-3 and TRBJ2-2, with 7 nucleotides matching TRBD1. Germline values: CDR1 SGHTA, CDR2 FQGTGA. With 3 bases clipped from V and 6 bases from J, the junction kept 1 base outside the gene matches. This CDR3 is built from 13 residues.

This CDR3 is CASSESGGTQYF. DNA of the CDR3: TGCGCCAGCAGTGAGTCCGGTGGTACGCAGTATTTT. V gene TRBV10-2 combines with J gene TRBJ2-3, with unresolved D. V lost 0 bases and J lost 8, with 6 bases in between. The CDR3 consists of 12 residues. From germline, CDR1 is WSHSY and CDR2 SAAADI.